The TCR beta chain described here comes from a study of blood T cells in healthy people across ages. Study-wide points: TCR beta diversity, measured per million T cells, fell in a roughly linear way with age. Versus aged donors, long-lived donors had higher diversity and more naive CD4+ cells.

The germline CDR1 and CDR2 sequences are SGHAT and FQNNGV. The V end was cut by 7 bases, the J end by 3 bases, with 35 bases between. The CDR3 sequence is 21 residues long. In each sample, at least 6.5 million PBMCs were isolated. At least 5.5 micrograms of total RNA were extracted per sample. This clonotype was counted a few times. Antigen unknown. Using a J-beta primer mix together with a sample-barcoded 5' primer, a second PCR was run for roughly 6 to 12 cycles. TCRdb processed the 5' RACE reads anew with MiXCR; each CDR3 protein has one entry. The sample holds about 580,000 distinct CDR3 sequences, roughly 43% seen once.

This receptor was identified in an elderly man in good health. The J gene is TRBJ2-3, the V gene TRBV11-2; TRBD2 might be the D (8 bases). Sequencing was done on a sample of blood. CDR3 in DNA: TGTGCCAGCACCCCTCCACAGGGGCCGGGACTAGATCGGGTCAGGACAGATACGCAGTATTTT. Translated, it gives CASTPPQGPGLDRVRTDTQYF. Together with reference TRBV11-2 and TRBJ2-3, the CDR3 gives the full variable domain: EAGVAQSPRYKIIEKRQSVAFWCNPISGHATLYWYQQILGQGPKLLIQFQNNGVVDDSQLPKDRFSAERLKGVDSTLKIQPAKLEDSAVYLCASTPPQGPGLDRVRTDTQYFGPGTRLTVL.